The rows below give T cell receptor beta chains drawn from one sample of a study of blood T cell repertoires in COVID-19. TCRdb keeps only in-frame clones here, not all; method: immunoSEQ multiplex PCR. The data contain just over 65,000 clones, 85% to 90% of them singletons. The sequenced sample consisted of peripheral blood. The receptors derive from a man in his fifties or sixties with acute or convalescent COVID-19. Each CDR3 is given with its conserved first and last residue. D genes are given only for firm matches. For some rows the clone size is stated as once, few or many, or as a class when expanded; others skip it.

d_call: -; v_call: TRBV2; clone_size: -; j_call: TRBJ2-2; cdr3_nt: TGTGCCAGCAGTTATCCCGGGACATCGAACACCGGGGAGCTGTTTTTT; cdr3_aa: CASSYPGTSNTGELFF
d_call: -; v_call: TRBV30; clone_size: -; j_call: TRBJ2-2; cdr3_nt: TGTGCCTGGAGGGCCCCGAACACCGGGGAGCTGTTTTTT; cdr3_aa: CAWRAPNTGELFF
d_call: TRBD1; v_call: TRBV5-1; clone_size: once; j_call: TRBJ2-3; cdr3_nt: TGCGCCAGCAGCTTAGGACAGGGACGGGTTACGCAGTATTTT; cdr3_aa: CASSLGQGRVTQYF
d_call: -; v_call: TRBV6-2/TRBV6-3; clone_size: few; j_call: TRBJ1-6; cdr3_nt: TGTGCCAGCAGTTTCAGGGGTGGTAATTCACCCCTCCACTTT; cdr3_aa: CASSFRGGNSPLHF
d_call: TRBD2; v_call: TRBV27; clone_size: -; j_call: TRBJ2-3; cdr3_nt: TGTGCCAGCAGTATAGGGACTAGCGGTACAGATACGCAGTATTTT; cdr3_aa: CASSIGTSGTDTQYF
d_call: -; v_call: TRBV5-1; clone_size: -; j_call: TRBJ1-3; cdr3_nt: TGCGCCAGCAGCGCTGCCGACAGGCCCTCTGGAAACACCATATATTTT; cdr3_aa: CASSAADRPSGNTIYF
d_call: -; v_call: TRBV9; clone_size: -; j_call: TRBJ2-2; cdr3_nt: TGTGCCAGCAGCGTTGGACATGACACCGGGGAGCTGTTTTTT; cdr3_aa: CASSVGHDTGELFF
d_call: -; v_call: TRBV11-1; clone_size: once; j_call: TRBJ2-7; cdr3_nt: TGTGCCAGCAGCTTCAAGGGGCGCCACGAGCAGTACTTC; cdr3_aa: CASSFKGRHEQYF
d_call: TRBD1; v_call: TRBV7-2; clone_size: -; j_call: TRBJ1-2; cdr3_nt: TGTGCCAGCAGCCTCCGGACAGGACGGGGCTACACCTTC; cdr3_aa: CASSLRTGRGYTF
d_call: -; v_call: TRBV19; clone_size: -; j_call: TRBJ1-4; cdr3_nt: TGTGCCAGTAGTATAGCACATATTAATGAAAAACTGTTTTTT; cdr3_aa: CASSIAHINEKLFF
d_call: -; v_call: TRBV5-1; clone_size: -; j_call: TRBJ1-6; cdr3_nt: TGCGCCAGCAGCTTGGGCCATCAGGTTTTGAATTCACCCCTCCACTTT; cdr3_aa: CASSLGHQVLNSPLHF
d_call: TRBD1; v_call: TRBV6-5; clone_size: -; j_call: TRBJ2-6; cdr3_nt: TGTGCCAGCCAGGGGGCCGGGGGGGCCAACGTCCTGACTTTC; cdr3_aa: CASQGAGGANVLTF
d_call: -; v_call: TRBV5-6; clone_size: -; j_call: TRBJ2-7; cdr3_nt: TGTGCCAGCAGCTTCCCCCACGGAGTGGAGCAGTACTTC; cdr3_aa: CASSFPHGVEQYF
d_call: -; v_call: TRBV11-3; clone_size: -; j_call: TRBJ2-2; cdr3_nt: TGTGCCAGCAGTCCTCCGACAGGGAACACCGGGGAGCTGTTTTTT; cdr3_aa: CASSPPTGNTGELFF
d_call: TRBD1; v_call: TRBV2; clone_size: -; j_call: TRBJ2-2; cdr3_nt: TGTGCCAGCACGAACCGGGACAGGGGGACCGGGGAGCTGTTTTTT; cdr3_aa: CASTNRDRGTGELFF
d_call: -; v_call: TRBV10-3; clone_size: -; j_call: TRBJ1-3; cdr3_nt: TGTGCCATCGGCAGGGAAATAGGATATGGAAACACCATATATTTT; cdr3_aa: CAIGREIGYGNTIYF
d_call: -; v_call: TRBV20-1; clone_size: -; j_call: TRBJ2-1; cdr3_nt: TGCAGTGCTAGTTTCCGTTACAATGAGCAGTTCTTC; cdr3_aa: CSASFRYNEQFF
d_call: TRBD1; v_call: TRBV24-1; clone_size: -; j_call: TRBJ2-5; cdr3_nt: TGTGCCACCAGTGACTTACACCGGGACAGGGGCTTGGAGACCCAGTACTTC; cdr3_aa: CATSDLHRDRGLETQYF
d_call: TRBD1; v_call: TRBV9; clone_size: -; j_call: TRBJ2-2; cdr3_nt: TGTGCCAGCAGGGGACAGACGAACACCGGGGAGCTGTTTTTT; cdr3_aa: CASRGQTNTGELFF
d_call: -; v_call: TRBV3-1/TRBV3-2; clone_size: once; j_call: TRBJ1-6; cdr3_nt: TGTGCCAGCAGCCGGGGGACTTACTATTCACCCCTCCACTTT; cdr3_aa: CASSRGTYYSPLHF
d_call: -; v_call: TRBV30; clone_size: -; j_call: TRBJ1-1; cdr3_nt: TGTGCCTGGAGTGATAGGGGTACTGAAGCTTTCTTT; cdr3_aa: CAWSDRGTEAFF
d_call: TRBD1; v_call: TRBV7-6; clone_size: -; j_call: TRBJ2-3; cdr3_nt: TGTGCCAGCAGCTTACTATCCGGGACAGGGAGCACAGATACGCAGTATTTT; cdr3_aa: CASSLLSGTGSTDTQYF
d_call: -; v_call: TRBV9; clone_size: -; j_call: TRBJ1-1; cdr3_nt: TGTGCCAGCAGCGTAACATCGAACACTGAAGCTTTCTTT; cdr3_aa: CASSVTSNTEAFF
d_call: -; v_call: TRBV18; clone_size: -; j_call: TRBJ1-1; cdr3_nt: TGTGCCAGCTCACCTCGACAGTTCGAAGCTTTCTTT; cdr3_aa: CASSPRQFEAFF
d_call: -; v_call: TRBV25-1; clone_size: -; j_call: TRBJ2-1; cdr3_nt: TGTGCCAGCATGAGGGGGGAGCAGTTCTTC; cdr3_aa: CASMRGEQFF
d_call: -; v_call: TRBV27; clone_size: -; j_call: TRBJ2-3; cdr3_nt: TGTGCCAGCAGTTTATACCGGGGGACAGATACGCAGTATTTT; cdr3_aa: CASSLYRGTDTQYF
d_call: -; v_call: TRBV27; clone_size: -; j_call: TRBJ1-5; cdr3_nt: TGTGCCAGCAGTTTACAGGCGACTAGCAATCAGCCCCAGCATTTT; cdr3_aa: CASSLQATSNQPQHF
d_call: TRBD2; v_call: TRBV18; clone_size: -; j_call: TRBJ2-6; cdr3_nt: TGTGCCAGCTCACCGCTCCGGGGGGTCCCCGGGTTAGGGGCCAACGTCCTGACTTTC; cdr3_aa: CASSPLRGVPGLGANVLTF
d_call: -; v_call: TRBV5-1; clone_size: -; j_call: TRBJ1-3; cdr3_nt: TGCGCCAGCAGCTTGGACGGACACTCTGGAAACACCATATATTTT; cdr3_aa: CASSLDGHSGNTIYF
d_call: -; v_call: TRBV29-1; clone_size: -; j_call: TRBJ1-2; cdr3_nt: TGCAGCGCGACCCTCCAGGTAGACTATGGCTACACCTTC; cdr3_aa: CSATLQVDYGYTF
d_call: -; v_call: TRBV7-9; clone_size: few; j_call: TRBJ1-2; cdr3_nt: TGTGCCAGCAGCTTAATCCTAGGTACTGCGATGAGCTACACCTTC; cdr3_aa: CASSLILGTAMSYTF
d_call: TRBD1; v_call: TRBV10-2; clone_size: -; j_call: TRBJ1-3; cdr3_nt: TGCGCCAGCGCCCGGGACAGGGAACCGCCTGGAAACACCATATATTTT; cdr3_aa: CASARDREPPGNTIYF
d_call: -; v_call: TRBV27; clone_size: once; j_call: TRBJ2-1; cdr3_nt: TGTGCCAGCAGTTTCGTGGGCAGCCCAAATGAGCAGTTCTTC; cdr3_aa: CASSFVGSPNEQFF
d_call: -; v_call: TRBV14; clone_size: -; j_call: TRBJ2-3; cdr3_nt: TGTGCCAGCAGCCAAGTGACTGTTCCCTTAACAGATACGCAGTATTTT; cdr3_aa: CASSQVTVPLTDTQYF
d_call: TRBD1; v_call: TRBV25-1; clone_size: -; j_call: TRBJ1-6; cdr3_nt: TGTGCCAGCAGTGCCCCTTCGGACAGGGGCGTTTCACCCCTCCACTTT; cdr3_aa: CASSAPSDRGVSPLHF
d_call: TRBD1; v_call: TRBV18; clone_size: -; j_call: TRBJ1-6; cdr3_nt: TGTGCCAGCTCACCGTCCGGACAGGGGGCAAGCTCCTATAATTCACCCCTCCACTTT; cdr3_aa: CASSPSGQGASSYNSPLHF
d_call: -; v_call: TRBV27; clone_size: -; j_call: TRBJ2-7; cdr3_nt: TGTGCCAGCAGTTTTCTGGGCCCCTCCTACGAGCAGTACTTC; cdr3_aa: CASSFLGPSYEQYF
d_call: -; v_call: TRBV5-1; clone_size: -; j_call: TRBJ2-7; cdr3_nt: TGCGCCAGCAGCCCAGGGGGGTCTACCTACGAGCAGTACTTC; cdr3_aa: CASSPGGSTYEQYF
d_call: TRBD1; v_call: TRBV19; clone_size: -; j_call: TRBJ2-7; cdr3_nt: TGTGCCAGTAGCTCAGGGGGCCATATCCAAAACGAGCAGTACTTC; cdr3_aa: CASSSGGHIQNEQYF
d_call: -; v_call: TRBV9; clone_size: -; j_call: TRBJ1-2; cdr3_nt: TGTGCCAGCAGCCCCGAGGCAGTACGTGGCTACACCTTC; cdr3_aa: CASSPEAVRGYTF
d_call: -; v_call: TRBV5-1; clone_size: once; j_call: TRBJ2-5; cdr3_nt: TGCGCCAGCAGCTTGGTGCAGGGGGGAGAGACCCAGTACTTC; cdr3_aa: CASSLVQGGETQYF
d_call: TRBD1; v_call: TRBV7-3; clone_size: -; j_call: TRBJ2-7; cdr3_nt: TGTGCCAGCAGCTTAGATCGGACAGGGCGCAGCGAGCAGTACTTC; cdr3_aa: CASSLDRTGRSEQYF
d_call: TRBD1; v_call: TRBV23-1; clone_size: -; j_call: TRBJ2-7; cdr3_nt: TGCGCCAGCACAAACAGGGGGCAAGAGCAGTACTTC; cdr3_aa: CASTNRGQEQYF
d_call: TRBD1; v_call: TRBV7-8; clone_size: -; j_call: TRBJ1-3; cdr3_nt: TGTGCCAGCAGCTTAGGAACAGGGGTGGGAAACACCATATATTTT; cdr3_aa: CASSLGTGVGNTIYF
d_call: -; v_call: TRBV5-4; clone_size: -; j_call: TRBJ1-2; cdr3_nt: TGTGCCAGCAGCTTGGGGCAGAACTATGGCTACACCTTC; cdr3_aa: CASSLGQNYGYTF
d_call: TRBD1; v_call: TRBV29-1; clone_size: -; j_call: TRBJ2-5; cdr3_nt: TGCAGCGTACCGGGACAGGCTCAAGAGACCCAGTACTTC; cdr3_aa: CSVPGQAQETQYF
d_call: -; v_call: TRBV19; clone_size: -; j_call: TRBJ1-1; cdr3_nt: TGTGCCAGTATCAACTGGGGGGGGAACACTGAAGCTTTCTTT; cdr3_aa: CASINWGGNTEAFF
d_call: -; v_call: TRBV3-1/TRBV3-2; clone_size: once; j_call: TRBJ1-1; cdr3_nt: TGTGCCAGCAGCCAAGACAGGATGAACACTGAAGCTTTCTTT; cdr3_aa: CASSQDRMNTEAFF
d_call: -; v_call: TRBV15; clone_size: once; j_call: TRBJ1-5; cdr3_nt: TGTGCCACCAGCCAAAGATCAGGGGTCAATCAGCCCCAGCATTTT; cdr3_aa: CATSQRSGVNQPQHF
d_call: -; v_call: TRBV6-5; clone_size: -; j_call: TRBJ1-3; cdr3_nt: TGTGCCAGCAGCAGATCAACAGGGCATGGAAACACCATATATTTT; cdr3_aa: CASSRSTGHGNTIYF
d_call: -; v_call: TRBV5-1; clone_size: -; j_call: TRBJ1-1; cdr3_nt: TGCGCCAGCAGCTCGGACCCCCAGGGGAACACTGAAGCTTTCTTT; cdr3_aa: CASSSDPQGNTEAFF